This entry describes one T cell receptor beta chain. The antigen is not known. The sample is drawn from a study of T cells in Graves' hyperthyroidism and ophthalmopathy. This CDR3 is 14 amino acids long. Trimming removed 4 bases from V and 1 base from J, with 11 bases in between. The germline gives CDR1 LNHDA, CDR2 SQIVND (reference sequence). Overall study findings and caveats: Blood samples included most of the expanded thyroid clonotypes exceeding 0.001. Model output signaled ophthalmopathy a median approximately 6.2 months ahead of onset.

There were TCR beta CDR3 regions amplified from RNA transcripts. HTBI primers were used for first-round RT-PCR of the TCR CDR3. TCRdb re-analysed the multiplex PCR reads in MiXCR, keeping a single row per CDR3 protein. The repertoire holds approximately 640,000 distinct CDR3 sequences, 40% to 55% seen once, with less than 8.5% in the top ten. Uncontrolled infection, other autoimmune disease, pregnancy or lactation disqualified patients from enrolment. The study based diagnoses on clinical symptoms, serum thyroxine and TRAb, thyroid ultrasound and orbital computed tomography. The sample consisted of peripheral blood or thyroid tissue (not recorded which). The chain combines TRBV19 with TRBJ2-7; maybe TRBD1 (6 bases). The TCR comes from an adult man with Graves' disease, either hyperthyroidism or ophthalmopathy (not recorded which). As DNA, the CDR3 is TGTGCCAGTAGTACCTACAGGGAGTCCTACGAGCAGTACTTC. It yields the protein CASSTYRESYEQYF.